The 14 T cell receptor beta chains below come from one sample, sequenced in a study of blood T cell repertoires in COVID-19 (TCRdb year 2020). Libraries came from the immunoSEQ multiplex PCR assay. TCRdb's version of the immuneACCESS table is confined to in-frame rearrangements and falls short of the full clone set. An unresolved V gene accounts for under half of the shortfall where checked; the remainder is of unknown origin. This sample comprises under 150,000 clones, less than 90% of them detected only once. 1.9% of the sample comes from the top ten. The specimen sequenced was peripheral blood. The receptors originated from a man between 70 and 80 years old with acute or convalescent COVID-19.

The chain employs TRBV18 and TRBJ2-1; D unresolved. CDR1 is KGHSH and CDR2 is LQKENI in the germline V gene. Trimming shortened V by 3 bases and J by 8 bases, and 23 bases separated the two germline ends. This CDR3 has 17 amino acids. The CDR3 spells CASSPLLQSLTTDEQFF. CDR3 DNA sequence: TGTGCCAGCTCACCCCTGCTCCAAAGCCTCACCACGGATGAGCAGTTCTTC.

This clone was recorded many times. This sequence joins TRBV6-5 and TRBJ1-1; 9 bases are a match to TRBD1. Germline V gives CDR1 MNHEY, CDR2 SVGAGI. The length of the CDR3 is 12 residues. Trimming at V came to 6 bases and at J to 11 bases, leaving 7 bases not matched to a gene. The CDR3 protein is CASRSGTGYAFF. CDR3 coding DNA: TGTGCCAGCAGGTCCGGGACAGGGTACGCTTTCTTT.

V usage is TRBV2 and J usage is TRBJ1-2; TRBD1 matches at 10 bases. J gave up 5 bases and V 5 bases, and 5 bases lay outside the gene matches. CDR3 length: 14 residues. CDR1 is SNHLY and CDR2 is FYNNEI in the germline V gene. CDR3 protein: CASSMTGGNYGYTF. The DNA of the CDR3 is TGTGCCAGCAGTATGACAGGGGGCAATTATGGCTACACCTTC.

This clone was detected a few times. The chain's CDR3 is CSVDSYGYTF. CDR3 bases: TGCAGTGTGGACAGCTATGGCTACACCTTC. The V call is TRBV20-1, the J call TRBJ1-2, with D perhaps matching TRBD1 (6 bases). Germline-derived CDR1 and CDR2 are DFQATT and SNEGSKA (reference sequence). The V gene lost 7 bases and the J gene lost 4 bases, with 7 bases spanning the gap. This CDR3 spans 10 amino acids.

The chain uses TRBV6-5 and TRBJ1-2; D is possibly TRBD1 (5 bases). The germline gives CDR1 MNHEY, CDR2 SVGAGI. Trimming stripped 2 bases from V and 8 bases from J, with 9 bases between. This CDR3 is 12 amino acids long. The CDR3 nucleotides read TGTGCCAGCAGTTACAAGGGGTGGGGCTACACCTTC. This gives the protein CASSYKGWGYTF.

V is TRBV13 and J is TRBJ1-1, with unresolved D. CDR3 size: 14 residues. Trimming left V 5 bases short and J 5 bases short, with 15 bases between. Germline V lookup: CDR1 PRHDT, CDR2 FYEKMQ (reference sequence). The CDR3 coding sequence is TGTGCCAGCAGCCCCCGAGTGACAAGTACTGAAGCTTTCTTT. It specifies CASSPRVTSTEAFF. Full variable domain (rest looked up from reference TRBV13 and TRBJ1-1): AAGVIQSPRHLIKEKRETATLKCYPIPRHDTVYWYQQGPGQDPQFLISFYEKMQSDKGSIPDRFSAQQFSDYHSELNMSSLELGDSALYFCASSPRVTSTEAFFGQGTRLTVV.

V is TRBV4-2 and J is TRBJ2-7; 9 nucleotides line up with TRBD1. V shed 1 base, J shed 4 bases, and the junction held 5 bases outside the gene matches. This CDR3 is built from 15 residues. CDR1 LGHNA and CDR2 YNFKEQ come from the germline V gene. The CDR3: CASSQANGQGYEQYF. DNA for the CDR3: TGTGCCAGCAGCCAAGCCAACGGACAGGGGTACGAGCAGTACTTC.

The genes are TRBV19 and TRBJ1-6, with a tentative D call TRBD1 (6 bases). The V end lost 2 bases, the J end lost 7 bases, and 9 bases lay between the germline ends. Germline-derived CDR1 and CDR2 are LNHDA and SQIVND (reference sequence). The CDR3 totals 14 residues. CDR3 sequence (DNA): TGTGCCAGTAGTATAACAGGGTGGAATTCACCCCTCCACTTT. This codes for CASSITGWNSPLHF.

A single count supports this clone. The chain combines TRBV5-1 with TRBJ2-5, with D possibly TRBD1 on 5 matching bases. V was clipped by 7 bases and J by 5 bases, with 15 bases between them. Germline values: CDR1 SGHRS, CDR2 YFSETQ. This CDR3 has 13 residues. The CDR3 DNA reads as TGCGCCAGCTTCGACAGCCACAAGGAGACCCAGTACTTC. Its translation is CASFDSHKETQYF.

This clone has just a few counts. The V and J genes are TRBV9 and TRBJ2-2; D is possibly TRBD1 (5 bases). CDR1 and CDR2 (germline): SGDLS, YYNGEE. The CDR3 runs 16 residues. Trimming removed 0 bases from V and 0 bases from J, with 9 bases in between. The CDR3 loop reads CASSVDRSANTGELFF. CDR3 sequence (DNA): TGTGCCAGCAGCGTAGACAGGTCCGCGAACACCGGGGAGCTGTTTTTT. Looking up the rest from reference TRBV9 and TRBJ2-2 gives the full variable domain: DSGVTQTPKHLITATGQRVTLRCSPRSGDLSVYWYQQSLDQGLQFLIQYYNGEERAKGNILERFSAQQFPDLHSELNLSSLELGDSALYFCASSVDRSANTGELFFGEGSRLTVL.

The chain links TRBV3-1 (or the pseudogene TRBV3-2) to TRBJ2-7; 9 bases line up with TRBD2. With V trimmed by 3 bases and J by 1 base, 7 bases remained unmatched. This CDR3 has 16 amino acids. Per germline, CDR1 LGHDT and CDR2 YNNKEL (reference sequence). CDR3 residues: CASSHSIAGESYEQYF. CDR3 nucleotides: TGTGCCAGCAGCCACTCCATAGCGGGGGAGTCCTACGAGCAGTACTTC.

The CDR3 sequence is CASSRGGTGANVLTF. The DNA of the CDR3 is TGTGCCAGCAGTCGCGGGGGGACTGGGGCCAACGTCCTGACTTTC. This chain joins TRBV28 and TRBJ2-6; 8 bases line up with TRBD2. With V trimmed by 5 bases and J by 2 bases, 2 bases remained unmatched. The CDR3 spans 15 residues. Germline V gene lookup returns CDR1 MDHEN and CDR2 SYDVKM.

This clone came up a few times. The rearrangement links TRBV2 to TRBJ1-5; weak D call: TRBD1 (5 bases). V dropped 7 bases and J dropped 5 bases, with 6 bases sitting between them. The V gene's germline CDR1 is SNHLY and CDR2 FYNNEI. The CDR3 spans 11 residues. CDR3 in DNA: TGTGCCAGCAAAGGGGATCAGCCCCAGCATTTT. This sequence encodes CASKGDQPQHF. The full variable domain, completed using reference TRBV2 and TRBJ1-5, is EPEVTQTPSHQVTQMGQEVILRCVPISNHLYFYWYRQILGQKVEFLVSFYNNEISEKSEIFDDQFSVERPDGSNFTLKIRSTKLEDSAMYFCASKGDQPQHFGDGTRLSIL.

The chain employs TRBV30 and TRBJ1-1; D is uncertain. The V end was cut by 5 bases, the J end by 8 bases, with 12 bases between. This CDR3 is 11 amino acids long. Germline CDR1 GTSNPN, CDR2 SVGIG (reference sequence). In DNA form, the CDR3 reads TGTGCCTGGGAGACTGGCTCGGAAGCTTTCTTT. It specifies CAWETGSEAFF.